This T cell receptor (beta chain) comes out of a study of blood T cells in healthy people across ages. The CDR3 totals 15 residues. In germline, CDR1 is SQVTM, CDR2 ANQGSEA. Trimming shortened V by 0 bases and J by 0 bases, and 8 bases separated the two germline ends. Next came a second PCR, run for roughly 7 to 12 cycles, which used a sample-barcoded 5' primer along with a J-beta primer mix. Each cDNA molecule was tagged by a template-switch adaptor that had 12 random nucleotides. TCRdb fed the 5' RACE reads into MiXCR, producing one record per CDR3 protein. The sample yields roughly 700,000 distinct CDR3 sequences, 25% seen once. A further study also used this sample, focusing on T cells of mothers and their children. According to that study: Per child, around 3 million TCR beta CDR3 reads were obtained, against over 9 million per mother. Slightly higher overlap, not significant, was seen in related mother-child pairs than in unrelated pairs.

This TCR was recovered from a boy aged 5 to 17 in good health. V usage is TRBV29-1 and J usage is TRBJ1-4; a weak D match, TRBD1 (5 bases). Sequenced sample: blood. CDR3 sequence: CSVEDRVATNEKLFF. The DNA for the CDR3 is TGCAGCGTTGAAGACAGGGTGGCAACTAATGAAAAACTGTTTTTT.